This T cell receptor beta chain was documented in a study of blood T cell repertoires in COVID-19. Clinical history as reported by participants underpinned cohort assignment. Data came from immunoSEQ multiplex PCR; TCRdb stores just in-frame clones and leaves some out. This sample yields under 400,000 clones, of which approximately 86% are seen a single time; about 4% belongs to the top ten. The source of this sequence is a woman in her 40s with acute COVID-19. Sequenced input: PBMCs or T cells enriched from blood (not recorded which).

The CDR3 coding sequence is TGTGCCAGCAGCCCAGGGGCAGGGCTAAATCAGCCCCAGCATTTT. Its protein is CASSPGAGLNQPQHF. This sequence joins TRBV7-9 and TRBJ1-5, with a tentative D call TRBD1 (6 bases). The CDR3 consists of 15 residues. V was cut by 5 bases and J by 4 bases, with 15 bases left in between. The germline CDR1 and CDR2 sequences are SEHNR and FQNEAQ (reference sequence).